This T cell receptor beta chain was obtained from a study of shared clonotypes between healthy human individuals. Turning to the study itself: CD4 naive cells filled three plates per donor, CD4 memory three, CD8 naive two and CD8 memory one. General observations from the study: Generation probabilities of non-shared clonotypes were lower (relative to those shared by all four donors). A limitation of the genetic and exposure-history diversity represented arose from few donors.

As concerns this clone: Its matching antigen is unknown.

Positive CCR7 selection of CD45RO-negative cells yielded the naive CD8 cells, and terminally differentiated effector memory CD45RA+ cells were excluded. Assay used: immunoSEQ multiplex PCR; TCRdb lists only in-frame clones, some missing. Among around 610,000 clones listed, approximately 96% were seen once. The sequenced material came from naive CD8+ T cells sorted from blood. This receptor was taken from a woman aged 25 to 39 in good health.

The CDR3 bases are TGTGCCAGCAGCCTCATAGCGGGTGGAGCCAAAAACATTCAGTACTTC. Translating it yields CASSLIAGGAKNIQYF. The chain is built from TRBV14 and TRBJ2-4; 7 bases match TRBD2. V shed 4 bases and J 0 bases; nucleotides not matched to a gene: 6. In germline, CDR1 is SGHDN, CDR2 FVKESK. CDR3 length: 16 amino acids.